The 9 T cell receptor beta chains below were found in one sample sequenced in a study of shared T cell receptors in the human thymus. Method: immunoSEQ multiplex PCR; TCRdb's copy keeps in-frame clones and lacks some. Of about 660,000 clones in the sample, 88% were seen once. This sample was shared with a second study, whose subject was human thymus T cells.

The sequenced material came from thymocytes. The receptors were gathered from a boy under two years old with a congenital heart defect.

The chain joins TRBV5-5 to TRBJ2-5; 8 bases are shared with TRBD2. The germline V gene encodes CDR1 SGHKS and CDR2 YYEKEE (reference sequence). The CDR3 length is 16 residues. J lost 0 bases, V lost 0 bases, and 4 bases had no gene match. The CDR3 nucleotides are TGTGCCAGCAGCTTGGACCTAGCGGGTGACCAAGAGACCCAGTACTTC. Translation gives CASSLDLAGDQETQYF. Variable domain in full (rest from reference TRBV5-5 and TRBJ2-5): DAGVTQSPTHLIKTRGQQVTLRCSPISGHKSVSWYQQVLGQGPQFIFQYYEKEERGRGNFPDRFSARQFPNYSSELNVNALLLGDSALYLCASSLDLAGDQETQYFGPGTRLLVL.

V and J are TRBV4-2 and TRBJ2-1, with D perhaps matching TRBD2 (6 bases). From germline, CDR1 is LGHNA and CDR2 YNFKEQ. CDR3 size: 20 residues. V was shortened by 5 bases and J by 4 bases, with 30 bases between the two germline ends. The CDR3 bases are TGTGCCAGCAGCAACCCCGGGGGTCATTTAGGGTCCGGATTATACAATGAGCAGTTCTTC. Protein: CASSNPGGHLGSGLYNEQFF.

In DNA form, the CDR3 reads TGTGCCAGCAGTTTAGGGGCAGAGACCTATAATTCACCCCTCCACTTT. This encodes CASSLGAETYNSPLHF. The chain links TRBV27 to TRBJ1-6; possibly TRBD1 for D (5 bases). The V gene's germline CDR1 is MNHEY and CDR2 SMNVEV (reference sequence). The CDR3 has 16 amino acids. Between the trimmed V and J ends, which lost 2 bases and 2 bases, there was a span of 10 bases.

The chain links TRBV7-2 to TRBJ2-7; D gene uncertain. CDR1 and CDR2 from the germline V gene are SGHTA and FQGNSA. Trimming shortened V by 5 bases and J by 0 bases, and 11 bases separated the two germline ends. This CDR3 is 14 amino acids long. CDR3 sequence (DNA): TGTGCCAGCAGCCCAAAGAGCTACTCCTACGAGCAGTACTTC. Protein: CASSPKSYSYEQYF.

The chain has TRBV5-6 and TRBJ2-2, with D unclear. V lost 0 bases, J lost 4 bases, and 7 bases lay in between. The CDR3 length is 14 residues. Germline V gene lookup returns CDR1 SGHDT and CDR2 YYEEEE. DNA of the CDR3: TGTGCCAGCAGCTTGGGGCTTCCCACCGGGGAGCTGTTTTTT. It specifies CASSLGLPTGELFF.

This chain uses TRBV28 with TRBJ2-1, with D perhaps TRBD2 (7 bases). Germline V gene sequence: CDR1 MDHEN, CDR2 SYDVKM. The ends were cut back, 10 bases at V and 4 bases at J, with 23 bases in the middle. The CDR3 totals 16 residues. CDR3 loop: CATQRRGGARYNEQFF. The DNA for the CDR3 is TGTGCCACCCAGCGAAGGGGGGGGGCGCGGTACAATGAGCAGTTCTTC.

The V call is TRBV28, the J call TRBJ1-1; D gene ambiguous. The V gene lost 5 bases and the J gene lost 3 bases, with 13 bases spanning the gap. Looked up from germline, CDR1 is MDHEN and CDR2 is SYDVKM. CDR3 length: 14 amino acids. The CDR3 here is CASSPDLYDTEAFF. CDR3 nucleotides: TGTGCCAGCAGTCCGGACTTATATGACACTGAAGCTTTCTTT.

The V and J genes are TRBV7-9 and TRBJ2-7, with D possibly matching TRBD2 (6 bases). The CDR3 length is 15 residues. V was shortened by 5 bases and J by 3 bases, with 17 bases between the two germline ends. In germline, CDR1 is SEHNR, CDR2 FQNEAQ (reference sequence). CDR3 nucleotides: TGTGCCAGCAGCCCCCCCGGGGCTAGCGTCTACGAGCAGTACTTC. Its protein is CASSPPGASVYEQYF.

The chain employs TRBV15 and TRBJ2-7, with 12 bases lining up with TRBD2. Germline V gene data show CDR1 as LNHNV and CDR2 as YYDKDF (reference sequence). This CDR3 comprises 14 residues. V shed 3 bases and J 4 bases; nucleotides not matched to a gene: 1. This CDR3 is CATSRTSGSYEQYF. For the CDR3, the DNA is TGTGCCACCAGCAGGACTAGCGGGAGTTACGAGCAGTACTTC.